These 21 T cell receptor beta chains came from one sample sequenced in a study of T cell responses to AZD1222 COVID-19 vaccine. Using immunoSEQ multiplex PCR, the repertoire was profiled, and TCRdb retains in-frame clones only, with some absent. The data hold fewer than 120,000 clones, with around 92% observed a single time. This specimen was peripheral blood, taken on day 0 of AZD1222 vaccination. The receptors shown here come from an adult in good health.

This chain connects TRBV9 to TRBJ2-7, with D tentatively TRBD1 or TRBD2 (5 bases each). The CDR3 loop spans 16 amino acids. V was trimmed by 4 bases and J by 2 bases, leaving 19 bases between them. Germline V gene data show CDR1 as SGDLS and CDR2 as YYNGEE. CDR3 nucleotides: TGTGCCAGCAGCCAAGTTGCCCGGGACCCGGCCTACGAGCAGTACTTC. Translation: CASSQVARDPAYEQYF. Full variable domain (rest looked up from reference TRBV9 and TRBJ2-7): DSGVTQTPKHLITATGQRVTLRCSPRSGDLSVYWYQQSLDQGLQFLIQYYNGEERAKGNILERFSAQQFPDLHSELNLSSLELGDSALYFCASSQVARDPAYEQYFGPGTRLTVT.

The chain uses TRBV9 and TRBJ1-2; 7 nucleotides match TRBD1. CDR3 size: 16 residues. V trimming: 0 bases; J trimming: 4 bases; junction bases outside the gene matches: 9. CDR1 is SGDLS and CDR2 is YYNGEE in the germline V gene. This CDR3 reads CASSVALGQNFYGYTF. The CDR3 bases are TGTGCCAGCAGCGTAGCCCTGGGACAGAATTTCTATGGCTACACCTTC. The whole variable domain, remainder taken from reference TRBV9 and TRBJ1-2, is DSGVTQTPKHLITATGQRVTLRCSPRSGDLSVYWYQQSLDQGLQFLIQYYNGEERAKGNILERFSAQQFPDLHSELNLSSLELGDSALYFCASSVALGQNFYGYTFGSGTRLTVV.

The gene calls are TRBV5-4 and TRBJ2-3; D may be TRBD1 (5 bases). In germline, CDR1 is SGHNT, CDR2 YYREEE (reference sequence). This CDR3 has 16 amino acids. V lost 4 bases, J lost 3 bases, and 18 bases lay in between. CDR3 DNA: TGTGCCAGCAGCACCAAAACAGGCCTCTTGACAGATACGCAGTATTTT. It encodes CASSTKTGLLTDTQYF.

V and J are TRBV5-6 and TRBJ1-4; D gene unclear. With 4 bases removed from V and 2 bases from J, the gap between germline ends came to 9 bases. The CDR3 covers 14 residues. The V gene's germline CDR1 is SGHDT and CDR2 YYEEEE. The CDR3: CASSPGSTNEKLFF. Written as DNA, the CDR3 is TGTGCCAGCAGCCCGGGAAGCACTAATGAAAAACTGTTTTTT.

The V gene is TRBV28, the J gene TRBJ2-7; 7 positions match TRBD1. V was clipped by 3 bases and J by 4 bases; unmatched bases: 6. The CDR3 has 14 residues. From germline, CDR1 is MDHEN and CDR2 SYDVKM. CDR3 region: CASSFQGQSYEQYF. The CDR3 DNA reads TGTGCCAGCAGTTTCCAGGGACAGAGTTACGAGCAGTACTTC.

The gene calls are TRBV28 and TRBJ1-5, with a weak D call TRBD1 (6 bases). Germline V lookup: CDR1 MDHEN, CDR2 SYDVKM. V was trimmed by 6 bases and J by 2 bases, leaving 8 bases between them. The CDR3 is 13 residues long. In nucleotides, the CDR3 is TGTGCCAGCAGCTACAGGGGCAATCAGCCCCAGCATTTT. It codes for CASSYRGNQPQHF.

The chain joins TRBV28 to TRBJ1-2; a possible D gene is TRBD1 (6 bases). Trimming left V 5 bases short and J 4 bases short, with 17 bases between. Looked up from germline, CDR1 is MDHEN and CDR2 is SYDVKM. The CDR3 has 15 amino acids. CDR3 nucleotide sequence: TGTGCCAGCAGTCGAGGGGGGAGGGCGCCCTATGGCTACACCTTC. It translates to CASSRGGRAPYGYTF.

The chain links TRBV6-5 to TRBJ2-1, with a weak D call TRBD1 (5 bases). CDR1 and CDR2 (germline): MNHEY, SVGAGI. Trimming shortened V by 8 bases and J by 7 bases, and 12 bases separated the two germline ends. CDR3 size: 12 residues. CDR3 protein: CASGASGNEQFF. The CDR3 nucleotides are TGTGCCAGCGGGGCGTCCGGGAATGAGCAGTTCTTC.

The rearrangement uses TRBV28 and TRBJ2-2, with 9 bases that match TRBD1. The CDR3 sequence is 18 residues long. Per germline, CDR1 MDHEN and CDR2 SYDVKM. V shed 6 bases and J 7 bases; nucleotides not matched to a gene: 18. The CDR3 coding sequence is TGTGCCAGCAGGAACGTCGGGACAGGGTGGCCATTGGACGGGGAGCTGTTTTTT. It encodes CASRNVGTGWPLDGELFF.

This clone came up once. CDR3 in amino acids: CASSLRSSATGKLFF. DNA for the CDR3: TGCGCCAGCAGCCTACGCTCTAGCGCTACGGGGAAGCTGTTTTTT. The chain couples TRBV5-1 to TRBJ2-2, with TRBD2 as a possible D gene (6 bases). Per germline, CDR1 SGHRS and CDR2 YFSETQ. The CDR3 is 15 residues long. The germline V and J ends were trimmed by 4 bases and 12 bases, with 22 bases remaining between them. The full variable domain, in which reference TRBV5-1 and TRBJ2-2 provide the parts outside the CDR3, is KAGVTQTPRYLIKTRGQQVTLSCSPISGHRSVSWYQQTPGQGLQFLFEYFSETQRNKGNFPGRFSGRQFSNSRSEMNVSTLELGDSALYLCASSLRSSATGKLFFGEGSRLTVL.

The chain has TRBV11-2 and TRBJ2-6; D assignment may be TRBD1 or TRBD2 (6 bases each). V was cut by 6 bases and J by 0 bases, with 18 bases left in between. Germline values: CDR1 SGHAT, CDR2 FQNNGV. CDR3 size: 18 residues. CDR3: CASSLGGQGRSGANVLTF. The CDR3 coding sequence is TGTGCCAGCAGTCTAGGAGGGCAGGGGCGCTCTGGGGCCAACGTCCTGACTTTC.

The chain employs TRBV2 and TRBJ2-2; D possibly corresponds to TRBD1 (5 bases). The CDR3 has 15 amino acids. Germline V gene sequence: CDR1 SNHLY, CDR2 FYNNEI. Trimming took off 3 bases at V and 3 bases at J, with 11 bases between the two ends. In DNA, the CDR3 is TGTGCCAGCAGTGACAGGGTTTCCGACACCGGGGAGCTGTTTTTT. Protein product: CASSDRVSDTGELFF.

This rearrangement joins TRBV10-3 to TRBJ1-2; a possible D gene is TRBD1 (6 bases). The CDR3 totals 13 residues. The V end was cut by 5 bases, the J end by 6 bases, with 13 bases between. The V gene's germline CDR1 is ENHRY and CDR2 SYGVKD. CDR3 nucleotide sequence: TGTGCCATCAGTCCAGGGACACCCGATGGCTACACCTTC. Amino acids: CAISPGTPDGYTF.

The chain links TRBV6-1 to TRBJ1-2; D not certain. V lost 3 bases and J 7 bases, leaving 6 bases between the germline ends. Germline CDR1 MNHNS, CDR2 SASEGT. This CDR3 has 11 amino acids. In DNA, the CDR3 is TGTGCCAGCAGTGAGGGAAGTGGCTACACCTTC. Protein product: CASSEGSGYTF.

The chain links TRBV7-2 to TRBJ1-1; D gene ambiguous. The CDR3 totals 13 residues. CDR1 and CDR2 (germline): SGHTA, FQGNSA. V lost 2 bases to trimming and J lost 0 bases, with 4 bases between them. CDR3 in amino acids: CASSLSLNTEAFF. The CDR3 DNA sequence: TGTGCCAGCAGCTTAAGTCTGAACACTGAAGCTTTCTTT.

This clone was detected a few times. The DNA for the CDR3 is TGTGCCAGCAGCTCAGGACAGGGGAGTTACAATGAGCAGTTCTTC. As protein: CASSSGQGSYNEQFF. The V call is TRBV9, the J call TRBJ2-1; 9 bases agree with TRBD1. This CDR3 is 15 amino acids long. V was pared by 4 bases and J by 4 bases, with 6 bases of the junction left unmatched. Per germline, CDR1 SGDLS and CDR2 YYNGEE.

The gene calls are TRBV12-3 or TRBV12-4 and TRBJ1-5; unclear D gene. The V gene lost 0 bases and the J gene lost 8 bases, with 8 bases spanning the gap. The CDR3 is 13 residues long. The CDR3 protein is CASSLAPVEPQHF. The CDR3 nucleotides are TGTGCCAGCAGTTTAGCTCCCGTTGAGCCCCAGCATTTT.

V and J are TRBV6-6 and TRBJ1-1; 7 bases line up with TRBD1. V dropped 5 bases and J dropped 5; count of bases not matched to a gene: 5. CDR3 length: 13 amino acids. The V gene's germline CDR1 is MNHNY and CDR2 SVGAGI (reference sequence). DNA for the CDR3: TGTGCCAGCAGTGACAGGGTAGGAACTGAAGCTTTCTTT. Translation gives CASSDRVGTEAFF.

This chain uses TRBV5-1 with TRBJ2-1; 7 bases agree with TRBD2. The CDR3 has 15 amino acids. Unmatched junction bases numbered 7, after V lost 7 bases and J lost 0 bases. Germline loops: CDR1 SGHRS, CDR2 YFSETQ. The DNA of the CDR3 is TGCGCCAGCGGGGGAGGGAGGAGCTCCTACAATGAGCAGTTCTTC. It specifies CASGGGRSSYNEQFF.

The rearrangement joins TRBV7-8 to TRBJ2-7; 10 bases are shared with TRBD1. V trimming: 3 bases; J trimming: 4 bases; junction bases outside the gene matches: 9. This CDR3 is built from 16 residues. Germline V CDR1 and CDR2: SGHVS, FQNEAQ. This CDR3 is CASSFSTPGQGYEQYF. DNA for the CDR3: TGTGCCAGCAGCTTCTCGACGCCGGGACAGGGGTACGAGCAGTACTTC.

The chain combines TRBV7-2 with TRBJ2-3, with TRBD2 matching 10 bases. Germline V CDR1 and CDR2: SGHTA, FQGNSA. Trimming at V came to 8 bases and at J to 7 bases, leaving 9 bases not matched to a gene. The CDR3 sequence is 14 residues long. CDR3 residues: CASGGTSVVYTQYF. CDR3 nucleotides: TGTGCCAGCGGCGGGACTAGCGTTGTGTATACGCAGTATTTT.